This T cell receptor (beta chain) was identified during a study of cytomegalovirus exposure and HLA in healthy donors. Study results and caveats: The authors confirmed in vitro that a few CMV-associated chains were specific for CMV antigens. Evidence from a later analysis indicated that most CMV-associated TCR beta chains looked HLA-restricted.

It was with 60 Vbeta and 13 Jbeta primers that the PCR ran. The data were produced by immunoSEQ multiplex PCR, yet TCRdb's version contains in-frame clones alone and is incomplete. The sample holds under 200,000 clones, roughly 71% seen once. As regards this clone: Its antigen is as yet unknown.

This sequence originates from a girl aged 10-17 years in good health and CMV-seronegative. Sequencing was performed on PBMCs.

CDR3 DNA sequence: TGTGCCACACTTCTAGGACAGAATAGCAATCAGCCCCAGCATTTT. Protein sequence: CATLLGQNSNQPQHF. The chain recombines TRBV19 with TRBJ1-5; D is perhaps TRBD1 (6 bases). Germline CDR1 LNHDA, CDR2 SQIVND (reference sequence). The CDR3 consists of 15 residues. V was cut by 10 bases and J by 0 bases, with 16 bases left in between.